Given below is one T cell receptor (beta chain) in context. Its antigen remains unidentified. Base qualities are missing; no much larger clone stands one base away. The data derive from a study of cytomegalovirus exposure and HLA in healthy donors (dated by TCRdb to the late 2010s). About the study as a whole: An earlier analysis of 587 of the donors reported 276 Gb of sequence data and approximately 120 million unique TCR beta sequences obtained from about 200 million T cells. A later analysis re-examined previously published TCR beta repertoires from hundreds of donors and added high-resolution HLA genotyping to investigate patterns of TCR occurrence. In a later genetic analysis, genome-wide SNP genotypes for about 60% of the 666 donors were used, and that subset was treated as a discovery cohort. Donor age, sex, ethnicity and CMV serostatus were compiled alongside the repertoire data. Besides the first cohort of approximately 710 subjects, a separate validation cohort made up of over 100 different subjects was used. The later analysis used no new phenotypic data to find candidate immune exposures, relying instead on TCR beta sequences and their occurrence across donors. Class I and class II HLA loci were covered by the typing at four-digit resolution. The number of donors typed differed by locus, with about 629-630 for A, B, C, DRB1 and DQB1, more than 500 for DQA1, some 570 for DPA1, and some 470 for DPB1. All discovery cohort repertoires had been generated on a single sequencing platform. The study aimed to test whether cataloging public T cell receptors could reveal signatures of past pathogen exposure. To predict cytomegalovirus infection status, the study combined high-throughput TCR immunosequencing, statistical association of individual TCRs with disease status, and machine learning. Because of strong linkage in the cohort, five DR-DQ haplotypes were treated as single units for association and clustering. Around 320 gigabases of sequencing data and roughly 90 million unique TCR sequences were included in an early release covering about 700 HLA-typed donors. To decide whether each TCR beta V gene segment behaved as functional or pseudogenic, an earlier analysis of approximately 620 of the donors relied on high-throughput TCR beta sequencing. The study profiled the T cell repertoires of hundreds of subjects by immunosequencing and related them to cytomegalovirus serostatus. Among 398 genotyped donors of the cohort, an average of approximately 200,000 unique TCR beta nucleotide sequences was sequenced per donor, of which about 18% were non-productive. Of the approximately 370 genotyped donors, approximately 80% were placed in the genetic ancestry cluster associated with self-reported Caucasian donors. What the work shows at the level of the full study, not this receptor alone: The study listed 164 TCR beta chains as associated with cytomegalovirus. Cytomegalovirus status was reported to be diagnosed by the classifier with high specificity and sensitivity in both the original and validation cohorts. Most TCR sequences were observed very rarely across donors, whereas some public TCRs were present in many individuals. In a later analysis, TCR association rates were found to vary across HLA loci, with the most associated TCRs seen for DRB1 alleles and the fewest for HLA-C alleles. A later analysis found that most CMV-associated TCR beta chains appeared HLA-restricted, with HLA associations seemingly driven largely by CMV exposure. The cohort was sequenced for TCR beta chains only, and without alpha or paired-chain data the features that could be detected were limited. It was suggested by the authors that the approach could potentially be generalized to other disease states and immunological phenotypes. Strong co-occurrence of HLA alleles, especially DR and DQ, made assigning TCR associations to individual alleles difficult. A later genetic analysis associated a missense DCLRE1C variant with V-gene and J-gene trimming of TCR beta chains, and an independent cohort replicated the association. HLA typing was unavailable for some donors at each locus, so association tests used only the typed subset. In a later analysis, around 15,000 TCR beta sequences were associated with specific HLA alleles at a false discovery rate of 0.05. Three of the identified cytomegalovirus-associated TCR beta chains were confirmed in vitro to be specific for cytomegalovirus antigens. In a later genetic analysis, fewer N-insertions in productive TCRs were reported among donors in an Asian-associated ancestry cluster than the roughly 700-donor mean. Because the 87-base-pair reads could not distinguish some IMGT-functional V segments, including TRBV6-2 and TRBV6-3, those segments were excluded. Several of the top co-occurrence clusters appeared to be linked to parvovirus B19, influenza, CMV and Epstein-Barr virus, according to a later analysis. A further reported finding was that TCR beta sequences accurately predicted the HLA-A and HLA-B alleles for most subjects in the first cohort. The earlier analysis of approximately 590 of the donors excluded 15 to 20 rarely observed V segments, including chromosome 9 orphons, because counts were too low. Correlated functional status among segregating V segments might reflect linkage disequilibrium, but an unknown experimental factor could not be ruled out. In a later analysis, HLA-associated TCR beta chains showed more clonal expansion and lower generation probabilities than non-associated chains that were equally common. Immune exposure information for the cohort was limited to CMV serostatus. A cluster of highly shared sequence variants was judged likely to represent a technical artifact of the sequencing pipeline. The presence/absence analyses assumed that sequencing depth was roughly uniform across donors, and that assumption may not be true. In an earlier analysis of 500 to 650 of the donors, most TCR beta V segments appeared in productive rearrangements about 87% or about 30% of the time, broadly matching IMGT annotations.

CDR1 and CDR2 were assigned from the germline V gene as MNHEY and SVGAGI. The CDR3 starts with the cysteine, ends with the phenylalanine, and has 13 residues. Only the CDR3 part of the read is kept: 39 bases, read in frame from the first base. Unmatched junction bases come to 8, with V trimmed by 7 bases and J by 6 bases. The cohort comprised under 700 healthy bone marrow donors. Cohort members were all nominally healthy when sampled, although unrecorded immune exposures were likely present. The donor was CMV seronegative and was included in the group of a few hundred seronegative cohort members. A peripheral blood sample was provided by each donor, and peripheral blood mononuclear cells were used for TCR beta sequencing. The Qiagen DNeasy Blood Extraction Kit was used to extract genomic DNA from the blood cell samples. Library preparation employed the immunoSEQ multiplex PCR assay. For the multiplex PCR, a mixture combining 60 forward primers for TCR Vbeta segments and 13 reverse primers for TCR Jbeta segments was used. A multiplex PCR assay on genomic DNA amplified the CDR3 region of rearranged TCR beta genes. Amplified TCR beta libraries were sequenced as 87-base-pair reads on the Illumina HiSeq System. The paper's data handling went like this. A later analysis tallied about 77 million unique TCR beta chains across the approximately 670 repertoires, and approximately 12 million of those chains were shared by two or more donors. Raw reads were error-corrected and collapsed into unique sequences by a nearest-neighbor algorithm in which closely related sequences were merged to remove PCR and sequencing errors. To assign V, D and J gene segments, CDR3 sequences were aligned to IMGT reference sequences. For a sequence to be retained, a match of at least six nucleotides was required to both a V gene segment and a J gene segment. A rearrangement was called productive if the CDR3 had no stop codons and remained in frame with V and J, and every other rearrangement was called non-productive. Following IMGT convention, CDR3 was defined as the stretch from the second conserved V-encoded cysteine up to the conserved J-encoded phenylalanine. The earlier analysis of 450 to 750 of the donors excluded any sequence lacking an unambiguous match to a single V gene segment. In an earlier analysis of 587 of the donors, V segments were called functional above 56.7% productive rearrangements and were called segregating when the between-donor standard deviation exceeded 5%. A statistical classification framework was developed to diagnose cytomegalovirus status using the catalog of TCR beta chain sequences. In a later analysis, V and J genes were assigned by comparing TCR nucleotide sequences against IMGT/GENE-DB human TR gene sequences. A later analysis assigned CDR3 sequences and most-parsimonious VDJ recombination scenarios with the TCRdist pipeline. A later analysis defined each TCR beta chain by its CDR3 amino acid sequence plus V-gene family, and excluded reads lacking a unique V-gene family. To address suspected cross-contamination and a sequencing artifact, a later analysis removed around 590 highly shared, low-generation-probability nucleotide sequences. In a later analysis, a clonal expansion index for each public chain was calculated from normalized within-repertoire ranks of inferred template counts. Generation probabilities in a later analysis came from a VDJ recombination model fitted to out-of-frame rearrangements, and those results were checked against IGoR. Hypergeometric tests were used in a later analysis to score TCR-TCR, TCR-HLA and TCR-CMV co-occurrence, with a repertoire-size bias correction applied to the TCR pairs. In a later analysis, false discovery rates were estimated by permuting HLA or CMV assignments 20 times. A later analysis grouped co-occurring TCRs with DBSCAN, adding TCRdist sequence similarity when clustering within HLA-allele-positive subsets. Repertoires with fewer than 30,000 or more than 120,000 public chains, plus five repertoires with anomalous nucleotide sharing, were excluded from co-occurrence clustering. TCRdb took this table from immuneACCESS and kept in-frame rearrangements with V and J called. Such tables lack part of the clones; where checked against another copy, unresolved V genes explain under half of the gap, and the rest is unexplained. V and J calls and clone size come straight from that table; D and trimming were deduced from the DNA. This sample holds about 160,000 clones; just under 75% were observed only once. The ten biggest clones cover 1.5% to 2% of the sample.

The V and J segments used are TRBV6-5 and TRBJ1-2; TRBD1 aligns with 7 central bases. Sequenced: PBMCs. The TCR sequence derives from a woman aged 18 to 35 in good health and CMV-seronegative. Here the CDR3 is given as CASTAGDSDGYTF. The DNA sequence is TGTGCCAGCACCGCAGGGGACAGTGATGGCTACACCTTC.